Below, 27 T cell receptor beta chains from the same sample are listed, as sequenced in a study of blood T cell repertoires in COVID-19 (TCRdb year 2020). Library preparation was by the immunoSEQ multiplex PCR assay. TCRdb took this table from immuneACCESS and kept in-frame rearrangements with V and J called. Such tables lack part of the clones; where checked against another copy, unresolved V genes explain under half of the gap, and the rest is unexplained. The sample data list 490,000 or so clones, and approximately 86% of these were observed just once. 8.3% of the sample goes to the ten largest clones. Material: PBMCs or T cells enriched from blood (not recorded which). The receptors were sampled from an older woman who had recovered from COVID-19.

The chain carries TRBV5-4 and TRBJ2-2; possibly TRBD2 for D (5 bases). Germline lookup yields CDR1 SGHNT and CDR2 YYREEE (reference sequence). The CDR3 totals 15 residues. The ends were cut back, 0 bases at V and 5 bases at J, with 11 bases in the middle. CDR3 in amino acids: CASSLGGPGTGELFF. The DNA for the CDR3 is TGTGCCAGCAGCTTGGGTGGTCCGGGGACCGGGGAGCTGTTTTTT.

The chain couples TRBV24-1 to TRBJ1-2, with 8 bases identical to TRBD1. The V gene's germline CDR1 is KGHDR and CDR2 SFDVKD. The length of the CDR3 is 16 residues. The J segment lost 5 bases and the V segment lost 4 bases, leaving 11 bases of the junction unmatched. The CDR3 loop reads CATSDRGQGSGYGYTF. The CDR3 DNA follows: TGTGCCACCAGTGACCGAGGACAGGGCTCAGGGTATGGCTACACCTTC.

The chain joins TRBV10-1 to TRBJ1-2; 7 bases map to TRBD1. Germline lookup yields CDR1 WNHNN and CDR2 SYGVQD (reference sequence). This CDR3 comprises 13 residues. With V trimmed by 6 bases and J by 8 bases, 9 bases remained unmatched. The CDR3 DNA follows: TGCGCCAGCAGCGCCGACAGGGTAGTAGGCTACACCTTC. It translates to CASSADRVVGYTF.

This clone was seen a single time. The chain combines TRBV6-5 with TRBJ2-6, with D hard to call. Between the trimmed V and J ends, which lost 8 bases and 0 bases, there was a span of 5 bases. From germline, CDR1 is MNHEY and CDR2 SVGAGI. The CDR3 contains 13 residues. CDR3 residues: CASSFSGANVLTF. DNA of the CDR3: TGTGCCAGCTCGTTCTCTGGGGCCAACGTCCTGACTTTC.

This chain connects TRBV30 to TRBJ2-7; perhaps TRBD2 as D (5 bases). The CDR3 is 13 amino acids. Germline V gives CDR1 GTSNPN, CDR2 SVGIG (reference sequence). V was clipped by 2 bases and J by 6 bases, with 14 bases between them. The CDR3, as DNA: TGTGCCTGGAGTCACTCGGGAAGAGGCGAGCAGTACGTC. It specifies CAWSHSGRGEQYV.

The chain recombines TRBV5-1 with TRBJ2-3; D uncertain. There are 17 residues in the CDR3. Trimming took 6 bases from V and 5 from J, leaving 25 bases between them. Germline V gene sequence: CDR1 SGHRS, CDR2 YFSETQ. CDR3 nucleotide sequence: TGCGCCAGCACCCTCACTGGTGCTGCAGGTACAAAAGATACGCAGTATTTT. Its translation is CASTLTGAAGTKDTQYF.

V and J are TRBV24-1 and TRBJ1-6, with a weak D call TRBD1 (5 bases). There are 17 residues in the CDR3. V was clipped by 3 bases and J by 0 bases, with 11 bases between them. The germline V gene has CDR1 KGHDR and CDR2 SFDVKD. The CDR3 loop is CATSDRTRSSYNSPLHF. The CDR3 region has the DNA TGTGCCACCAGTGATCGGACACGGAGCTCCTATAATTCACCCCTCCACTTT.

The chain employs TRBV5-6 and TRBJ1-6; D possibly corresponds to TRBD1 (6 bases). Trimming shortened V by 4 bases and J by 10 bases, and 18 bases separated the two germline ends. The CDR3 loop spans 15 amino acids. Per the germline V gene, CDR1 is SGHDT and CDR2 is YYEEEE. The CDR3 DNA reads TGTGCCAGCAGCCTCAGGGGTACGTCGGGATCACCCCTCCACTTT. Translation gives CASSLRGTSGSPLHF.

This chain connects TRBV7-2 to TRBJ2-1; D might be TRBD1 (5 bases). This CDR3 region has 13 residues. Germline lookup yields CDR1 SGHTA and CDR2 FQGNSA. V lost 3 bases, J lost 5 bases, and 8 bases lay in between. As DNA, the CDR3 is TGTGCCAGCAGCTTGGGGCAGCACAATGAGCAGTTCTTC. This sequence encodes CASSLGQHNEQFF.

In its sample, this clone was seen a few times. The chain employs TRBV27 and TRBJ1-6; 8 bases are a match to TRBD1. The CDR3 has 14 amino acids. The germline V gene encodes CDR1 MNHEY and CDR2 SMNVEV (reference sequence). The junction had 7 bases not matched to a gene; V was cut back by 4 bases and J by 11 bases. The CDR3 protein is CASSSTGAGTPLHF. The CDR3 DNA is TGTGCCAGCAGTTCGACAGGGGCAGGGACACCCCTCCACTTT.

As regards this clone: At one end, the junction sequence differs from germline, possibly due to a read error. The chain couples TRBV30 to TRBJ1-6; D gene uncertain. The germline V gene has CDR1 GTSNPN and CDR2 SVGIG (reference sequence). The CDR3 spans 11 residues. The CDR3 nucleotides are TGCGCCTCCGGAGCTAATTCACCCCTCCACTTT. Its protein product is CASGANSPLHF.

The rearrangement links TRBV10-3 to TRBJ2-7; 7 positions match TRBD2. CDR3 length: 13 residues. Trimming cost V 4 bases and J 7 bases; bases outside gene matches: 7. Germline CDR1 ENHRY, CDR2 SYGVKD. CDR3: CAISATGEGEQYV. The CDR3 DNA sequence: TGTGCCATCAGTGCCACCGGGGAGGGAGAGCAGTACGTC.

This clone occurred once. This chain joins TRBV5-4 and TRBJ1-2; 8 nucleotides agree with TRBD1. V was pared by 2 bases and J by 8 bases, with 8 bases of the junction left unmatched. The V gene's germline CDR1 is SGHNT and CDR2 YYREEE (reference sequence). The CDR3 length is 14 residues. CDR3 nucleotide sequence: TGTGCCAGCAGCTTCCAGGACAGGGCGCAAGGCTACACCTTC. Translating it yields CASSFQDRAQGYTF.

This clone was observed a handful of times. CDR3 sequence reads: CASSIGDNSYNEQFF. Here the CDR3 DNA reads TGTGCCAGTAGTATAGGGGACAACTCCTACAATGAGCAGTTCTTC. The chain joins TRBV19 to TRBJ2-1; weak D call: TRBD1 (6 bases). The V gene's germline CDR1 is LNHDA and CDR2 SQIVND (reference sequence). Trimming removed 1 base from V and 0 bases from J, with 7 bases in between. The length of the CDR3 is 15 residues.

The rearrangement joins TRBV9 to TRBJ2-3, with 9 bases identical to TRBD1. V trimming: 4 bases; J trimming: 7 bases; junction bases outside the gene matches: 7. The CDR3 extends over 14 amino acids. Germline CDR1 and CDR2: SGDLS and YYNGEE. CDR3 sequence reads: CASSKTGGAYTQYF. CDR3 in DNA: TGTGCCAGCAGCAAAACAGGGGGCGCTTATACGCAGTATTTT.

This clone came up once. This sequence joins TRBV7-9 and TRBJ1-2; tentatively, D is TRBD1 (6 bases). CDR3 length: 15 amino acids. Trimming shortened V by 0 bases and J by 3 bases, and 11 bases separated the two germline ends. In germline, CDR1 is SEHNR, CDR2 FQNEAQ (reference sequence). Here the CDR3 DNA reads TGTGCCAGCAGCTTAGCTTATAGGGGGTACTATGGCTACACCTTC. This sequence encodes CASSLAYRGYYGYTF. The variable domain in full, with the rest retrieved from reference TRBV7-9 and TRBJ1-2, is DTGVSQNPRHKITKRGQNVTFRCDPISEHNRLYWYRQTLGQGPEFLTYFQNEAQLEKSRLLSDRFSAERPKGSFSTLEIQRTEQGDSAMYLCASSLAYRGYYGYTFGSGTRLTVV.

This chain links TRBV12-3 or TRBV12-4 with TRBJ1-5; 9 bases match TRBD1. The CDR3 runs to 13 residues. V shed 7 bases and J 5 bases; nucleotides not matched to a gene: 3. The CDR3 bases are TGTGCCAGCACCACAGGGGGCTATCAGCCCCAGCATTTT. Translated, it gives CASTTGGYQPQHF.

The rearrangement uses TRBV28 and TRBJ2-2; TRBD2 might be the D (5 bases). The CDR3 runs 15 residues. Germline V gene sequence: CDR1 MDHEN, CDR2 SYDVKM. The V and J ends lost 8 bases and 5 bases respectively, with 18 bases between them. CDR3 residues: CASASDGVGTGELFF. The CDR3 DNA reads as TGTGCCAGCGCGTCGGACGGGGTTGGGACCGGGGAGCTGTTTTTT. The variable domain in full, completed from reference TRBV28 and TRBJ2-2, reads DVKVTQSSRYLVKRTGEKVFLECVQDMDHENMFWYRQDPGLGLRLIYFSYDVKMKEKGDIPEGYSVSREKKERFSLILESASTNQTSMYLCASASDGVGTGELFFGEGSRLTVL.

This chain uses TRBV12-5 with TRBJ1-2; D perhaps matches TRBD1 (6 bases). The CDR3 is 16 residues long. V shed 1 base and J shed 3 bases, with 15 bases lying between them. CDR1 and CDR2 from the germline V gene are LGHNT and FRNRAP. CDR3 in DNA: TGTGCTAGTGGTTTGGGTTGGACAGCCCCCTACTATGGCTACACCTTC. Amino acids: CASGLGWTAPYYGYTF.

The chain has TRBV10-3 and TRBJ2-5; tentatively, D is TRBD1 (6 bases). The V gene lost 2 bases and the J gene lost 2 bases, with 6 bases spanning the gap. Germline assignment: CDR1 ENHRY and CDR2 SYGVKD. The length of the CDR3 is 13 residues. The CDR3 coding sequence is TGTGCCATCAGTGAGACAGGGCAAGAGACCCAGTACTTC. Residues: CAISETGQETQYF.

This clone came up once. The chain is built from TRBV30 and TRBJ2-3; possible D gene TRBD1, 7 bases. The length of the CDR3 is 15 residues. Germline CDR1 GTSNPN, CDR2 SVGIG (reference sequence). V was cut by 0 bases and J by 2 bases, with 12 bases left in between. CDR3 amino acids: CAWSVLRGATDTQYF. As DNA, the CDR3 is TGTGCCTGGAGTGTACTCAGGGGGGCCACAGATACGCAGTATTTT.

This clone has a single count. The chain uses TRBV19 and TRBJ1-5; 12 nucleotides match TRBD1. V shed 6 bases, J shed 7 bases, and the junction held 7 bases outside the gene matches. From germline, CDR1 is LNHDA and CDR2 SQIVND (reference sequence). The CDR3 consists of 15 residues. The CDR3 sequence is CASRGTGGAGQPQHF. The DNA for the CDR3 is TGTGCCAGTAGAGGGACAGGGGGCGCAGGGCAGCCCCAGCATTTT.

V and J are TRBV19 and TRBJ1-1, with 10 positions matching TRBD1. The CDR3 totals 17 residues. Germline CDR1 is LNHDA and CDR2 is SQIVND (reference sequence). V dropped 9 bases and J dropped 4; count of bases not matched to a gene: 17. The CDR3 nucleotides read TGTGCCAGCCGCAGGCAAGCTACGGGGACAGGGGTCACTGAAGCTTTCTTT. Its translation: CASRRQATGTGVTEAFF.

This rearrangement joins TRBV27 to TRBJ1-5; D remains unclear. Trimming removed 3 bases from V and 4 bases from J, with 10 bases in between. Germline CDR1 reads MNHEY; CDR2 reads SMNVEV (reference sequence). CDR3 length: 14 amino acids. This CDR3 is CASSFIWENQPQHF. DNA for the CDR3: TGTGCCAGCAGTTTTATTTGGGAGAATCAGCCCCAGCATTTT.

This chain uses TRBV10-3 with TRBJ1-1; D may be TRBD1 (5 bases). The CDR3 runs 12 residues. Looked up from germline, CDR1 is ENHRY and CDR2 is SYGVKD. Between the trimmed V and J ends, which lost 10 bases and 7 bases, there was a span of 16 bases. CDR3 nucleotides: TGTGCCACCGGGGGGGGTGTGGGTGAAGCTTTCTTT. Its translation: CATGGGVGEAFF.

V is TRBV19 and J is TRBJ2-3; TRBD2 agrees at 8 bases. J gave up 0 bases and V 4 bases, and 6 bases lay outside the gene matches. The CDR3 spans 16 residues. CDR1 is LNHDA, CDR2 SQIVND, per germline (reference sequence). The CDR3 nucleotides read TGTGCCAGTAGTAAATCGGGAGGGACTAGCACAGATACGCAGTATTTT. Translating it yields CASSKSGGTSTDTQYF. Complete variable domain (other parts from reference TRBV19 and TRBJ2-3): DGGITQSPKYLFRKEGQNVTLSCEQNLNHDAMYWYRQDPGQGLRLIYYSQIVNDFQKGDIAEGYSVSREKKESFPLTVTSAQKNPTAFYLCASSKSGGTSTDTQYFGPGTRLTVL.

This chain joins TRBV7-9 and TRBJ1-1, with a tentative D call TRBD1 (6 bases). Germline V gives CDR1 SEHNR, CDR2 FQNEAQ (reference sequence). Trimming pared 2 bases from V and 3 bases from J, leaving 10 bases between. The CDR3 is 14 residues long. CDR3 loop: CASSLSQGHTEAFF. CDR3 nucleotides: TGTGCCAGCAGCTTATCTCAGGGGCACACTGAAGCTTTCTTT.